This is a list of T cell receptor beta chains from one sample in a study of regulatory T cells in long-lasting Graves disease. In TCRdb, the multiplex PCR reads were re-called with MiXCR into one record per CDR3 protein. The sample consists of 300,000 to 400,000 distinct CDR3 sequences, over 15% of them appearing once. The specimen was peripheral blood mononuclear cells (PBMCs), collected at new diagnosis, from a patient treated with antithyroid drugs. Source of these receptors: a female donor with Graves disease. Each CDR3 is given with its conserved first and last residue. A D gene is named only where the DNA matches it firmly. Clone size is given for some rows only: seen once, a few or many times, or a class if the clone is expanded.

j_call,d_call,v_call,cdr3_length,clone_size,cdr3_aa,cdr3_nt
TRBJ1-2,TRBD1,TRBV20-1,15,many,CSARTSRGPSYGYTF,TGCAGTGCTAGGACTTCGAGGGGGCCTTCTTATGGCTACACCTTC
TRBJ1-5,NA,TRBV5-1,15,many,CASSFEGAGNQPQHF,TGCGCCAGCAGCTTTGAAGGGGCGGGCAATCAGCCCCAGCATTTT
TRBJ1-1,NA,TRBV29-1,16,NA,CSVEFGSGGVSTEAFF,TGCAGCGTTGAGTTTGGTTCGGGGGGCGTGAGTACTGAAGCTTTCTTT
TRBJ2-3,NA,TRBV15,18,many,CATSRFTPEGVGTDTQYF,TGTGCCACCAGCAGATTTACTCCTGAGGGGGTCGGCACAGATACGCAGTATTTT
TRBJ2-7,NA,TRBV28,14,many,CASSLVGSSYEQYF,TGTGCCAGCAGTTTAGTAGGCTCGAGCTACGAGCAGTACTTC
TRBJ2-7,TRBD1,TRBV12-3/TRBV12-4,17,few,CASSSGEGAITTYEQYF,TGTGCCAGCAGCTCCGGAGAGGGGGCGATAACTACCTACGAGCAGTACTTC
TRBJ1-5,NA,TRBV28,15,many,CASSPPRGWNQPQHF,TGTGCCAGCAGTCCACCGCGGGGTTGGAATCAGCCCCAGCATTTT
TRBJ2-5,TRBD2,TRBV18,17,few,CASSPIPASGSQETQYF,TGTGCCAGCTCACCAATACCGGCTAGCGGGAGCCAAGAGACCCAGTACTTC
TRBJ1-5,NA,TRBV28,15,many,CATGGGGNSNQPQHF,TGTGCCACCGGAGGGGGAGGGAATAGCAATCAGCCCCAGCATTTT
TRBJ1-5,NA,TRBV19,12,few,CASSRGVQPQHF,TGTGCCAGTAGTCGTGGGGTACAGCCCCAGCATTTT
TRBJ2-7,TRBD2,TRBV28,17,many,CASMIGTGTSGIYEQYF,TGTGCCAGCATGATCGGTACCGGGACTAGCGGGATTTACGAGCAGTACTTC
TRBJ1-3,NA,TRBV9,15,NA,CASSARQDSGNTIYF,TGTGCCAGCAGCGCCCGACAGGACTCTGGAAACACCATATATTTT
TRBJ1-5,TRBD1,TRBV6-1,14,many,CASSEPGQSSAQHF,TGTGCCAGCAGTGAACCGGGACAGTCTTCAGCCCAGCATTTT
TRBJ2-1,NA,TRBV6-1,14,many,CASGVESSYNEQFF,TGTGCCAGCGGGGTGGAGAGCTCCTACAATGAGCAGTTCTTC
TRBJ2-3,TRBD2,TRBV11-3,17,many,CASTAFGLAGGGDTQYF,TGTGCCAGCACGGCTTTTGGCCTAGCGGGAGGAGGTGATACGCAGTATTTT
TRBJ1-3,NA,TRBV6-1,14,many,CASRGAFSGNTIYF,TGTGCCAGCAGGGGGGCCTTCTCTGGAAACACCATATATTTT
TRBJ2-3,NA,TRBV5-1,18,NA,CASSLGGFRPASTDTQYF,TGCGCCAGCAGCTTGGGGGGGTTCAGGCCCGCTAGCACAGATACGCAGTATTTT
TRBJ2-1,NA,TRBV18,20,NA,CASSPQEGQVGLAGEDEQFF,TGTGCCAGCTCACCACAGGAGGGACAGGTCGGCCTAGCGGGCGAGGATGAGCAGTTCTTC
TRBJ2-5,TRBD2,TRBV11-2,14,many,CASSQGLAGEPQYF,TGTGCCAGCAGCCAAGGACTAGCGGGAGAACCCCAGTACTTC
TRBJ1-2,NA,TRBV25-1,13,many,CASSLGTNYGYTF,TGTGCCAGCAGCTTAGGGACCAACTATGGCTACACCTTC
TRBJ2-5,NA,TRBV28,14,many,CASSLTLGEETQYF,TGTGCCAGCAGTTTAACCCTCGGGGAAGAGACCCAGTACTTC
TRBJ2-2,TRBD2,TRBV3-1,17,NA,CASSPVGGGWNTGELFF,TGTGCCAGCAGCCCCGTAGGCGGGGGGTGGAACACCGGGGAGCTGTTTTTT
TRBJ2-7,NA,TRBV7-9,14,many,CASSLGPHPYEQYF,TGTGCCAGCAGCCTGGGACCCCATCCTTACGAGCAGTACTTC
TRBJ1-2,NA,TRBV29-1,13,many,CSVRAMGPQGYTF,TGCAGCGTTCGGGCGATGGGGCCCCAAGGCTACACCTTC
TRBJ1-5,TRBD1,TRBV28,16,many,CASSPSAGGGGQPQHF,TGTGCCAGCAGTCCTAGCGCAGGGGGCGGAGGTCAGCCCCAGCATTTT
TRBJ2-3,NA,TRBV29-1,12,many,CSVVPSTDTQYF,TGCAGCGTTGTGCCCAGCACAGATACGCAGTATTTT
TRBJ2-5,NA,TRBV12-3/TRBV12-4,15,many,CASSQTRAAKETQYF,TGTGCCAGCAGTCAAACAAGGGCGGCGAAAGAGACCCAGTACTTC
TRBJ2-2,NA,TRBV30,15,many,CAWSARGQKTEELFF,TGTGCCTGGAGCGCGAGGGGACAAAAAACCGAGGAGCTGTTTTTT
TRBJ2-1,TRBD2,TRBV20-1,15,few,CSARELAGEGNEQFF,TGCAGTGCTAGAGAACTAGCGGGAGAGGGTAATGAGCAGTTCTTC
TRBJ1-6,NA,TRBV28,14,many,CASSKVWDNSPLHF,TGTGCCAGCAGTAAGGTTTGGGATAATTCACCCCTCCACTTT
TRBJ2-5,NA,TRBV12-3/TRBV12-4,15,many,CASSLAHTSQETQYF,TGTGCCAGCAGTTTAGCGCACACATCCCAAGAGACCCAGTACTTC
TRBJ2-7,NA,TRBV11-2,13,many,CASSLGPVEGQYF,TGTGCCAGCAGCTTGGGACCGGTCGAGGGGCAGTACTTC
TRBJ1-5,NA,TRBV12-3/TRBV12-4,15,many,CASSPQGFGNQPQHF,TGTGCCAGCAGTCCCCAGGGGTTTGGCAATCAGCCCCAGCATTTT
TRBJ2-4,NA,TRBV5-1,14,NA,CASSVVEAGGIQYF,TGTGCCAGCAGCGTAGTCGAAGCCGGGGGCATTCAGTACTTC
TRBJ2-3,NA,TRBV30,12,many,CAWSRSKNTQYF,TGTGCCTGGAGTCGAAGTAAGAATACGCAGTATTTT
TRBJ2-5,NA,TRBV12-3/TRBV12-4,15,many,CASSFNPWQQETQYF,TGTGCCAGCAGTTTTAACCCTTGGCAGCAAGAGACCCAGTACTTC
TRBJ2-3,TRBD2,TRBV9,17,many,CASSDGLAGGRTDTQYF,TGTGCCAGCAGCGACGGACTAGCGGGAGGGAGGACAGATACGCAGTATTTT
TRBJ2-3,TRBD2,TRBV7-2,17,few,CASSLLLAVLVPDTQYF,TGTGCCAGCAGCCTATTACTAGCGGTCTTGGTCCCAGATACGCAGTATTTT
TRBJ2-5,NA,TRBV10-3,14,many,CAISESGQQETQYF,TGTGCCATCAGTGAGTCGGGGCAGCAAGAGACCCAGTACTTC
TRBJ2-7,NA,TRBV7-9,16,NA,CASSLTVGESSYEQYF,TGTGCCAGCAGCTTAACGGTAGGAGAGAGCTCCTACGAGCAGTACTTC
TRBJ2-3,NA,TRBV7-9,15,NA,CASMGLGGATDTQYF,TGTGCCAGCATGGGGTTGGGTGGGGCCACAGATACGCAGTATTTT
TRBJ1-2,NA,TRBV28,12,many,CASSFQGYGYTF,TGTGCCAGCAGTTTCCAGGGGTATGGCTACACCTTC
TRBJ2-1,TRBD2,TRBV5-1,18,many,CASSPGLAGASSYNEQFF,TGCGCCAGCAGCCCCGGACTAGCGGGAGCTTCCTCCTACAATGAGCAGTTCTTC
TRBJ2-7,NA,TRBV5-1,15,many,CASSLSTVSSYEQYF,TGCGCCAGCAGCTTGAGTACGGTTAGCTCCTACGAGCAGTACTTC
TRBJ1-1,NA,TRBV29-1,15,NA,CSVEKNRDLNTEAFF,TGCAGCGTAGAAAAAAACAGGGACCTGAACACTGAAGCTTTCTTT
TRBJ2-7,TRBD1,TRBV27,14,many,CASSIMQGASEQYF,TGTGCCAGCAGCATTATGCAGGGGGCAAGCGAGCAGTACTTC
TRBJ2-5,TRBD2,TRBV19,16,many,CASSSWAAGVGETQYF,TGTGCCAGTAGTTCCTGGGCCGCGGGAGTCGGTGAGACCCAGTACTTC
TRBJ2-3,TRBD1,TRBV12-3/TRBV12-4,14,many,CASSFQGATDTQYF,TGTGCCAGCAGTTTTCAGGGGGCTACAGATACGCAGTATTTT
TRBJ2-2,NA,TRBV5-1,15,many,CASSLGAANTGELFF,TGCGCCAGCAGCTTAGGGGCAGCGAACACCGGGGAGCTGTTTTTT
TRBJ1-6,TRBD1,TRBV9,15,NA,CASSGGQGLNSPLHF,TGTGCCAGCAGCGGGGGACAGGGCCTCAATTCACCCCTCCACTTT
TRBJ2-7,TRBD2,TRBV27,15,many,CASSWGLAGFYEQYF,TGTGCCAGCAGTTGGGGCCTAGCGGGATTCTACGAGCAGTACTTC
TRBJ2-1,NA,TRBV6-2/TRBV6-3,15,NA,CASSESFTGAYEQFF,TGTGCCAGCAGTGAAAGTTTCACGGGGGCATACGAGCAGTTCTTC
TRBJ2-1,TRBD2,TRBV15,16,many,CATSRASGVSYNEQFF,TGTGCCACCAGCAGGGCTAGCGGGGTCTCCTACAATGAGCAGTTCTTC
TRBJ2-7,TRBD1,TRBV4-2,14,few,CASSLGQGKYEQYF,TGTGCCAGCAGCCTGGGACAGGGGAAATACGAGCAGTACTTC
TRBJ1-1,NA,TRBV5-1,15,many,CASSLASGSETEAFF,TGCGCCAGCAGCTTGGCCTCCGGGAGCGAGACTGAAGCTTTCTTT
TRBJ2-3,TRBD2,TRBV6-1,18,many,CASSEELAGGLSTDTQYF,TGTGCCAGCAGTGAAGAACTAGCGGGAGGTCTTAGCACAGATACGCAGTATTTT
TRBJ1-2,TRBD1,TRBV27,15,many,CASSLSGTGVYGYTF,TGTGCCAGCAGTTTGTCCGGGACAGGGGTCTATGGCTACACCTTC